This record looks at one T cell receptor (beta chain) sequence and its context. Seattle patients were enrolled while actively infected and followed longitudinally. This sample is drawn from a study of blood T cell repertoires in COVID-19. Study background: The United States, Italy and Spain supplied acute and convalescent COVID-19 samples. T cells, B-cell-depleted T cells, or PBMCs supplied cDNA or gDNA.

In the original analysis: Amplified reference gene primers provided the basis for estimating nucleated cell counts. Clones were read by immunoSEQ multiplex PCR, and TCRdb kept only the in-frame ones, dropping some. The D gene and trimming were derived from the DNA, and the V and J assignments and clone size from that table. Of around 340,000 clones in the sample, about nine tenths are singletons; the top ten hold around 4%. Germline V gives CDR1 SGHRS, CDR2 YFSETQ. The CDR3 has 17 residues. Trimming removed 4 bases at V and 1 base at J, with 19 bases between. The sequence was collected from a woman in her fifties or sixties with COVID-19, enrolled during active disease. The chain uses TRBV5-1 and TRBJ2-3; D may be TRBD1 (5 bases). The sequencing sample was made of peripheral blood. For the CDR3, the DNA is TGCGCCAGCAGCCTGGGCAGGGCAGGGTTTCGCACAGATACGCAGTATTTT. It codes for CASSLGRAGFRTDTQYF.